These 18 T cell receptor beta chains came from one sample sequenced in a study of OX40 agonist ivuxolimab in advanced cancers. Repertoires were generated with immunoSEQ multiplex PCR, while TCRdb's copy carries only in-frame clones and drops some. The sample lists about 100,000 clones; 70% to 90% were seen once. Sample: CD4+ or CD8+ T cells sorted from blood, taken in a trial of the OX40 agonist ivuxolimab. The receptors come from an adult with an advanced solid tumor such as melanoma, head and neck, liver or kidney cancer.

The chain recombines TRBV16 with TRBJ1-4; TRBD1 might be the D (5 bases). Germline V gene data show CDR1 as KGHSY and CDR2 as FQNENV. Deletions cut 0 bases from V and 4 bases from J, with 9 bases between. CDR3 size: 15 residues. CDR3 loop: CASSQSGGLNEKLFF. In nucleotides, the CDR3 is TGTGCCAGCAGCCAATCCGGGGGACTTAATGAAAAACTGTTTTTT.

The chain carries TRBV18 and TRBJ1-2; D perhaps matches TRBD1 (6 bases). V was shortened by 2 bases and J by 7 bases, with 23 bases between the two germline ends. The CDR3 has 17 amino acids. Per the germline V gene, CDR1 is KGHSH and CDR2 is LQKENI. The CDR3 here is CASSPSGGPGTVVGYTF. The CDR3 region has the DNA TGTGCCAGCTCACCATCGGGGGGGCCAGGCACGGTTGTTGGCTACACCTTC.

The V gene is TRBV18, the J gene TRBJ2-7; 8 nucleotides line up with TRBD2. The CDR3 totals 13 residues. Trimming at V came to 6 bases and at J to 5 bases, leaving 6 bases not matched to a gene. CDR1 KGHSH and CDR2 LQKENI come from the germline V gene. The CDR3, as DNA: TGTGCCAGCTCCCTCGGGGGGGACCACGAGCAGTACTTC. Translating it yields CASSLGGDHEQYF. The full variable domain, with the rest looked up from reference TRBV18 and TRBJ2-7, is NAGVMQNPRHLVRRRGQEARLRCSPMKGHSHVYWYRQLPEEGLKFMVYLQKENIIDESGMPKERFSAEFPKEGPSILRIQQVVRGDSAAYFCASSLGGDHEQYFGPGTRLTVT.

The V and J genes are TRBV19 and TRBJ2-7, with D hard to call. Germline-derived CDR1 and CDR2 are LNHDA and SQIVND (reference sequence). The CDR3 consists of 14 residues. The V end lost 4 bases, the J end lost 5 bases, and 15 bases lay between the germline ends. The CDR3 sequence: CASSKGYTTDEQYF. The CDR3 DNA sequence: TGTGCCAGTAGTAAAGGTTATACGACGGACGAGCAGTACTTC. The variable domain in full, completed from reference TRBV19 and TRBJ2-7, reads DGGITQSPKYLFRKEGQNVTLSCEQNLNHDAMYWYRQDPGQGLRLIYYSQIVNDFQKGDIAEGYSVSREKKESFPLTVTSAQKNPTAFYLCASSKGYTTDEQYFGPGTRLTVT.

CDR3 coding DNA: TGTGCCAGTAGTATGGGTAGCCGAAGCAATCAGCCCCAGCATTTT. As protein: CASSMGSRSNQPQHF. V gene TRBV19 combines with J gene TRBJ1-5; D is undetermined. Per the germline V gene, CDR1 is LNHDA and CDR2 is SQIVND (reference sequence). CDR3 length: 15 amino acids. The V end lost 3 bases, the J end lost 1 base, and 10 bases lay between the germline ends.

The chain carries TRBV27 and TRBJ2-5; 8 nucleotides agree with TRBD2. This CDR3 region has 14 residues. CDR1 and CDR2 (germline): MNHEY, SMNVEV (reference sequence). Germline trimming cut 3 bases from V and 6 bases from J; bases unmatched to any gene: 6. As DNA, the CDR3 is TGTGCCAGCAGTTTTGCGGGGGGCATTAAGACCCAGTACTTC. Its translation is CASSFAGGIKTQYF.

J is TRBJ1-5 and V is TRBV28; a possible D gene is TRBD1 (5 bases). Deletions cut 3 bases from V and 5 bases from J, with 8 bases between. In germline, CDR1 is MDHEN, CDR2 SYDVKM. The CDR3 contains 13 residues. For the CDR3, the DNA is TGTGCCAGCAGTTTCCGGGGGGATCAGCCCCAGCATTTT. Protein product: CASSFRGDQPQHF.

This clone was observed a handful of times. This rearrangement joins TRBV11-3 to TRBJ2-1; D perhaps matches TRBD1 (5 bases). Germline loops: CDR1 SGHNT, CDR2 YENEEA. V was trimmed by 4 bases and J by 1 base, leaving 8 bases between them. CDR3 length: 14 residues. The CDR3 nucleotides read TGTGCCAGCAGCTCCCAGGGTTCCTACAATGAGCAGTTCTTC. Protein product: CASSSQGSYNEQFF.

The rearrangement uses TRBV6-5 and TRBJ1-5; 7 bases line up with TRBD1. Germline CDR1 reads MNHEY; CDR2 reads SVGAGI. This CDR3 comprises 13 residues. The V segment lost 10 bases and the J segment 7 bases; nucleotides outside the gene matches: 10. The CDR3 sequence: CATKDRAQQPQHF. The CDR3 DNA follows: TGTGCCACCAAAGACAGGGCCCAACAGCCCCAGCATTTT.

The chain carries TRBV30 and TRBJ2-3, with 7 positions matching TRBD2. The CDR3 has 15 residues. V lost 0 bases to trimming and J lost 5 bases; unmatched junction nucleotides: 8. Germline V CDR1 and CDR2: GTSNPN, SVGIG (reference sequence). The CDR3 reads CAWSVSASGLDTQYF. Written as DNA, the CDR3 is TGTGCCTGGAGTGTATCGGCTAGCGGACTAGATACGCAGTATTTT.

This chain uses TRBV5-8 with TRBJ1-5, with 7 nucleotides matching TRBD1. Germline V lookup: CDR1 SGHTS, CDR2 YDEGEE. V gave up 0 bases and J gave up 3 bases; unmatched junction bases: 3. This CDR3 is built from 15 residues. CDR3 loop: CASSLVGTDNQPQHF. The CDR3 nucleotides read TGTGCCAGCAGCTTGGTTGGGACAGACAATCAGCCCCAGCATTTT.

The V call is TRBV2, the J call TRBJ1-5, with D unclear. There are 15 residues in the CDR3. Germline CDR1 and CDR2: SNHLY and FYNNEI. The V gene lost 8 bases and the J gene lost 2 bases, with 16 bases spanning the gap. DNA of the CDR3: TGTGCCAGCTCTCTTTTCGGCGGCGGCAATCAGCCCCAGCATTTT. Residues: CASSLFGGGNQPQHF.

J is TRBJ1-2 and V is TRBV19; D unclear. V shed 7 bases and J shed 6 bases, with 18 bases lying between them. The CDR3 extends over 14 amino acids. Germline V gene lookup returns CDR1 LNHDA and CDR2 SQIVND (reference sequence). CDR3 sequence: CASMPNTGIDGYTF. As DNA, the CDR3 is TGTGCCAGTATGCCCAACACGGGCATAGATGGCTACACCTTC.

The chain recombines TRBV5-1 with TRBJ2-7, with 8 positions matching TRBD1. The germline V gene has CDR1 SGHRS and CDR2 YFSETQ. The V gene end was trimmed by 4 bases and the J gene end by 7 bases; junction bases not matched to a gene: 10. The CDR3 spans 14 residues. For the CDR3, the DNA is TGCGCCAGCAGCCCTGGACAGGGAACGGGGGAGCAGTACTTC. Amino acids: CASSPGQGTGEQYF.

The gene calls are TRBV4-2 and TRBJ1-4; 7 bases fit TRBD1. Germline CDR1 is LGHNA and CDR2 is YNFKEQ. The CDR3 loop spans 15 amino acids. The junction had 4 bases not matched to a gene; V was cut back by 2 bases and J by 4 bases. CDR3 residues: CASSQRGQLNEKLFF. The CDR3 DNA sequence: TGTGCCAGCAGCCAACGGGGACAGCTTAATGAAAAACTGTTTTTT.

Here the CDR3 reads CASSLVGLEVNTEAFF. CDR3 DNA: TGTGCCAGCAGCTTAGTGGGTTTGGAAGTGAACACTGAAGCTTTCTTT. The rearrangement links TRBV7-9 to TRBJ1-1, with no clear D. V was shortened by 1 base and J by 0 bases, with 12 bases between the two germline ends. The CDR3 spans 16 residues. Germline CDR1 reads SEHNR; CDR2 reads FQNEAQ (reference sequence). Full variable domain (remainder filled in from reference TRBV7-9 and TRBJ1-1): DTGVSQNPRHKITKRGQNVTFRCDPISEHNRLYWYRQTLGQGPEFLTYFQNEAQLEKSRLLSDRFSAERPKGSFSTLEIQRTEQGDSAMYLCASSLVGLEVNTEAFFGQGTRLTVV.

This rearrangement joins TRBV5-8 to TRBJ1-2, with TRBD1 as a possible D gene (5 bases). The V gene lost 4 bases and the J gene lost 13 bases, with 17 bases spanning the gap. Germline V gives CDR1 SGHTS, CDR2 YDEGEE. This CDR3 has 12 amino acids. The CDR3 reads CASSREGLYFTF. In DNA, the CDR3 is TGTGCCAGCAGCCGCGAGGGGCTTTACTTCACCTTC.

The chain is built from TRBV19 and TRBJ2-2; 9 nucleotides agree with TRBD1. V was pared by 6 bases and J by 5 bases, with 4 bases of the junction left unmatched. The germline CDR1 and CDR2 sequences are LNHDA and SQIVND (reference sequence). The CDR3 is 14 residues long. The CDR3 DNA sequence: TGTGCCAGTAGGATACAGGGGGCTACCGGGGAGCTGTTTTTT. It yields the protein CASRIQGATGELFF.